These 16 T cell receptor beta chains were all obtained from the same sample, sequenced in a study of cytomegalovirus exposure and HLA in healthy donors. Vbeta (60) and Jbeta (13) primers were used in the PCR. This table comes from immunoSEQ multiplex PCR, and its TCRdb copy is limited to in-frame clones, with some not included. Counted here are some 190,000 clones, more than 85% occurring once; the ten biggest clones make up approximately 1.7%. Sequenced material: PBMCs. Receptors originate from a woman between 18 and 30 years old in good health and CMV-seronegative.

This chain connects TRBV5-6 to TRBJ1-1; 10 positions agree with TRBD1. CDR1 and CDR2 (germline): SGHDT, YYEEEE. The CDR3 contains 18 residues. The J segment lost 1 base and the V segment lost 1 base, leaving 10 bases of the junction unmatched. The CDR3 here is CASSLPPGQGYQNTEAFF. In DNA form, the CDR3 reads TGTGCCAGCAGCTTGCCGCCGGGACAGGGGTACCAGAACACTGAAGCTTTCTTT.

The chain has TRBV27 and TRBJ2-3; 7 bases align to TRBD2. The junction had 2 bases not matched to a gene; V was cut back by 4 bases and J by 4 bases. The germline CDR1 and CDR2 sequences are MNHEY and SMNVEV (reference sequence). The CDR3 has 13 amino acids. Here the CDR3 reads CASSWGGSDTQYF. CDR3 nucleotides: TGTGCCAGCAGTTGGGGGGGATCAGATACGCAGTATTTT.

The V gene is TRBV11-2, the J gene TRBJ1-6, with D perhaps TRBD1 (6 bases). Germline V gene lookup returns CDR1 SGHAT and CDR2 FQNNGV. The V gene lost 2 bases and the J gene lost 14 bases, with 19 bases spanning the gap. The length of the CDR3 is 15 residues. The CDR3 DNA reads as TGTGCCAGCAGCTTACAACAGGGAGGGCTTCGGACCCTCCACTTT. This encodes CASSLQQGGLRTLHF.

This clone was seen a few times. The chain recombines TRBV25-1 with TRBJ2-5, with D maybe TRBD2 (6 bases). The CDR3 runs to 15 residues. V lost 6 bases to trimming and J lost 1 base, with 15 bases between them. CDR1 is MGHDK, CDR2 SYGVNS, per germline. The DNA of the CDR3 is TGTGCCAGCAGACCCGCTGGAGGGGCCCAAGAGACCCAGTACTTC. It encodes CASRPAGGAQETQYF.

This chain's CDR3 is CASSQGLAGGAEQFF. CDR3 in DNA: TGTGCCAGCAGCCAGGGACTAGCGGGAGGGGCCGAGCAGTTCTTC. This chain connects TRBV4-2 to TRBJ2-1; 16 bases agree with TRBD2. Germline CDR1 is LGHNA and CDR2 is YNFKEQ. The ends lost 3 bases at V and 10 bases at J; junction bases unmatched: 3. This CDR3 contains 15 residues.

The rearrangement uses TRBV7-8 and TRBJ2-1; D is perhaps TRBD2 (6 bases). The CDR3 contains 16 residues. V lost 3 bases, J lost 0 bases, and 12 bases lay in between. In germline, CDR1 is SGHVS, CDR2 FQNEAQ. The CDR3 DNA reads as TGTGCCAGCAGCTTGGAGGGTCTTAGCTCCTACAATGAGCAGTTCTTC. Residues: CASSLEGLSSYNEQFF.

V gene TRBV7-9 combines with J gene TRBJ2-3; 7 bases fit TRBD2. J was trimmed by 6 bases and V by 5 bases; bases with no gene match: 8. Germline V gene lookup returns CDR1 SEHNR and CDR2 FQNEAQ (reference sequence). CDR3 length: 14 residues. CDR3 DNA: TGTGCCAGCAGCCTTAGCGGGTCGGGGGATACGCAGTATTTT. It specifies CASSLSGSGDTQYF. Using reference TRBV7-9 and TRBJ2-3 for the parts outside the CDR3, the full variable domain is DTGVSQNPRHKITKRGQNVTFRCDPISEHNRLYWYRQTLGQGPEFLTYFQNEAQLEKSRLLSDRFSAERPKGSFSTLEIQRTEQGDSAMYLCASSLSGSGDTQYFGPGTRLTVL.

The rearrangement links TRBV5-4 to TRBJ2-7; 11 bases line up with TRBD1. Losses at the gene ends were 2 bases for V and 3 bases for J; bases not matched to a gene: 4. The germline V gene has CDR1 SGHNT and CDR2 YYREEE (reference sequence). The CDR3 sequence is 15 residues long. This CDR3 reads CASSLGQGANYEQYF. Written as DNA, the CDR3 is TGTGCCAGCAGCTTAGGACAGGGGGCAAACTACGAGCAGTACTTC.

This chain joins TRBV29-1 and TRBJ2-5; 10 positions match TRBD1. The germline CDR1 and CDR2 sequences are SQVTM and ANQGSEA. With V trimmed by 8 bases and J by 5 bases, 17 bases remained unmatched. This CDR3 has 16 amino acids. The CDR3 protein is CSTHGGQGPHWETQYF. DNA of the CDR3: TGCAGCACACACGGGGGACAGGGGCCCCATTGGGAGACCCAGTACTTC.

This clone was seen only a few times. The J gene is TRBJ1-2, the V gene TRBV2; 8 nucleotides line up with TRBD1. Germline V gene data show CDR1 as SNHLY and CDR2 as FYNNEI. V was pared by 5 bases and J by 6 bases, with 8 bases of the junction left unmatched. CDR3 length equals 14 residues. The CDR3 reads CASSLPDRDNGYTF. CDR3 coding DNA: TGTGCCAGCAGTCTTCCGGACAGGGACAATGGCTACACCTTC.

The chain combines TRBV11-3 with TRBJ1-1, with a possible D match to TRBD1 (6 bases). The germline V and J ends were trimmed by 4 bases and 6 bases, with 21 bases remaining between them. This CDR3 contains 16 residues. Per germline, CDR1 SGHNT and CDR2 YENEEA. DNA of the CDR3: TGTGCCAGCAGCTCCAGTCCCCCAGGCGAGGGGGCTGAAGCTTTCTTT. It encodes CASSSSPPGEGAEAFF.

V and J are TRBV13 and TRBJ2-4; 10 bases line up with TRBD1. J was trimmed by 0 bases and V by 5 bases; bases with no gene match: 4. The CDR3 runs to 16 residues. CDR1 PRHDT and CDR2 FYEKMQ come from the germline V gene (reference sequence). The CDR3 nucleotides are TGTGCCAGCAGCCGACAGGGGGCTGGAGCCAAAAACATTCAGTACTTC. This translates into CASSRQGAGAKNIQYF. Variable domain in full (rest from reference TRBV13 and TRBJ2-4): AAGVIQSPRHLIKEKRETATLKCYPIPRHDTVYWYQQGPGQDPQFLISFYEKMQSDKGSIPDRFSAQQFSDYHSELNMSSLELGDSALYFCASSRQGAGAKNIQYFGAGTRLSVL.

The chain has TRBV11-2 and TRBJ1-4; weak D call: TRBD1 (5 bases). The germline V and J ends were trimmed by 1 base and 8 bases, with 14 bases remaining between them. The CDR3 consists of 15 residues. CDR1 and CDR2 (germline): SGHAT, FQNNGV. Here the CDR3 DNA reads TGTGCCAGCAGCTTAGGATGGTGGGGCGCAGAAAAACTGTTTTTT. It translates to CASSLGWWGAEKLFF.

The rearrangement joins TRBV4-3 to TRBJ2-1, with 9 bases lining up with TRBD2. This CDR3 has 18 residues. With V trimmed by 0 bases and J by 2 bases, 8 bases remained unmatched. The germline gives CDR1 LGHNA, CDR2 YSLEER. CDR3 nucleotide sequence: TGCGCCAGCAGCCAAGAAGTCGCGGGAGGGAGGGCCTACAATGAGCAGTTCTTC. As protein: CASSQEVAGGRAYNEQFF.

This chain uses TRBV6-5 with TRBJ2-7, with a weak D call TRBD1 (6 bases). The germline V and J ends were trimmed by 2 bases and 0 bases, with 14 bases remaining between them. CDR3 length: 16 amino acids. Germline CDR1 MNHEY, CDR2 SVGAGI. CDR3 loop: CASSYGKGVTSYEQYF. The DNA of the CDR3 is TGTGCCAGCAGTTACGGGAAGGGGGTAACCTCCTACGAGCAGTACTTC.

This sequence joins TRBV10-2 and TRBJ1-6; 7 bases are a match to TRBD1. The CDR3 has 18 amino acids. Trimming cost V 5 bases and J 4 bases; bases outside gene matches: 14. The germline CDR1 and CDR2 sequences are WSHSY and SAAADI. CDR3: CASSNHRDSSVYNSPLHF. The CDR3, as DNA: TGCGCCAGCAGTAACCACCGGGACAGTAGTGTTTATAATTCACCCCTCCACTTT.